Below are 22 T cell receptor beta chains sequenced from a single sample in a study of T-cell reconstitution after alpha-beta-depleted transplantation in children. It was with unique molecular identifiers that the TCRbeta library was prepared. From the PCR reads, TCRdb called clonotypes with MiXCR, one entry per CDR3 protein. The table records 700,000 or so distinct CDR3 sequences, around 13% of them present only once. The sequencing used PBMCs, collected before TCRalphabeta/CD19-depleted stem cell transplant. The receptors derive from a girl aged 2 to 9 with congenital amegakaryocytic thrombocytopenia, due to receive a stem cell transplant.

This clonotype was counted many times. The J gene is TRBJ2-5, the V gene TRBV11-2; D is unresolved. Trimming removed 5 bases from V and 6 bases from J, with 7 bases in between. The CDR3 contains 11 residues. CDR1 and CDR2 from the germline V gene are SGHAT and FQNNGV. The CDR3 coding sequence is TGTGCCAGCAGCCACGGCCAGACCCAGTACTTC. Translation gives CASSHGQTQYF.

This clonotype was counted ten times or more. The gene calls are TRBV29-1 and TRBJ2-2; no firm D call. The CDR3 contains 12 residues. Germline V gene lookup returns CDR1 SQVTM and CDR2 ANQGSEA. V was cut by 4 bases and J by 1 base, with 4 bases left in between. CDR3 amino acids: CSVGENTGELFF. Here the CDR3 DNA reads TGCAGCGTTGGCGAGAACACCGGGGAGCTGTTTTTT.

There are many counts of this clonotype. The chain couples TRBV9 to TRBJ2-2, with TRBD2 matching over 13 bases. V dropped 4 bases and J dropped 5; count of bases not matched to a gene: 8. CDR3 size: 17 residues. Germline CDR1 is SGDLS and CDR2 is YYNGEE. This CDR3 reads CASSRRTSGSYTGELFF. The CDR3 DNA follows: TGTGCCAGCAGCAGGCGGACTAGCGGGAGTTATACCGGGGAGCTGTTTTTT.

The chain has TRBV7-9 and TRBJ2-7; no clear D. V lost 5 bases and J lost 1, with 15 bases in between. This CDR3 has 15 residues. The germline CDR1 and CDR2 sequences are SEHNR and FQNEAQ (reference sequence). The CDR3 nucleotides read TGTGCCAGCAGCCCCCCGTCGGCAAGTTCCTACGAGCAGTACTTC. As protein: CASSPPSASSYEQYF.

The rearrangement links TRBV13 to TRBJ2-3, with a weak D call TRBD2 (5 bases). This CDR3 comprises 13 residues. The germline V gene encodes CDR1 PRHDT and CDR2 FYEKMQ (reference sequence). The V end was cut by 5 bases, the J end by 11 bases, with 17 bases between. CDR3 in DNA: TGTGCCAGCAGCGGAACTTGGCGAGGGAAGCAGTATTTT. It encodes CASSGTWRGKQYF.

This clonotype was seen at least ten times. The chain has TRBV5-1 and TRBJ1-2; D may be TRBD1 (5 bases). The CDR3 is 14 amino acids. V was cut by 1 base and J by 9 bases, with 16 bases left in between. From germline, CDR1 is SGHRS and CDR2 YFSETQ. CDR3 sequence: CASSLLGEAESYTF. The DNA of the CDR3 is TGCGCCAGCAGCTTGTTGGGGGAGGCCGAAAGCTACACCTTC.

As for this clonotype: Given a much more abundant clone one base away, this may be a read error. V gene TRBV20-1 combines with J gene TRBJ2-5; 8 bases line up with TRBD2. V gave up 5 bases and J gave up 3 bases; unmatched junction bases: 8. The length of the CDR3 is 14 residues. Germline V lookup: CDR1 DFQATT, CDR2 SNEGSKA (reference sequence). The CDR3 reads CSAGPGGPKETQYF. In DNA, the CDR3 is TGCAGTGCTGGCCCGGGAGGGCCTAAAGAGACCCAGTACTTC.

This clonotype has only a few counts. The V and J genes are TRBV5-5 and TRBJ1-1, with TRBD1 as a possible D gene (5 bases). This CDR3 has 14 residues. Germline V gene lookup returns CDR1 SGHKS and CDR2 YYEKEE (reference sequence). V lost 1 base to trimming and J lost 6 bases, with 13 bases between them. CDR3 coding DNA: TGTGCCAGCAGCTTGAGGGTGTCGGGACCTGAAGCTTTCTTT. Its protein is CASSLRVSGPEAFF.

This CDR3 is CASSPSSHAGSGNTDTQYF. In nucleotides, the CDR3 is TGTGCCAGCTCACCTTCCTCACACGCGGGGAGCGGAAACACAGATACGCAGTATTTT. V gene TRBV18 combines with J gene TRBJ2-3; D is perhaps TRBD2 (6 bases). Germline values: CDR1 KGHSH, CDR2 LQKENI. This CDR3 is built from 19 residues. Trimming shortened V by 3 bases and J by 2 bases, and 24 bases separated the two germline ends.

Many counts were recorded for this clonotype. The rearrangement links TRBV12-3 or TRBV12-4 to TRBJ2-7; 8 positions agree with TRBD1. This CDR3 contains 14 residues. V lost 6 bases to trimming and J lost 3 bases; unmatched junction nucleotides: 7. The CDR3 spells CASRFGTGLYEQYF. As DNA, the CDR3 is TGTGCCAGCAGATTCGGGACAGGCCTCTACGAGCAGTACTTC.

Only a few counts were recorded for this clonotype. The rearrangement joins TRBV20-1 to TRBJ2-7; 7 bases agree with TRBD1. Germline V gene lookup returns CDR1 DFQATT and CDR2 SNEGSKA (reference sequence). The CDR3 length is 14 residues. V shed 0 bases and J 2 bases; nucleotides not matched to a gene: 4. CDR3 coding DNA: TGCAGTGCTAGAGACCGGACAGGTCCCTACGAGCAGTACTTC. Its protein is CSARDRTGPYEQYF.

Ten or more counts support this clonotype. V and J are TRBV4-1 and TRBJ2-1; D ambiguous. The CDR3 contains 14 residues. The germline V gene has CDR1 MGHRA and CDR2 YSYEKL. V was trimmed by 4 bases and J by 0 bases, leaving 7 bases between them. The CDR3 bases are TGCGCCAGCAGCCGGATGGGCTCCTACAATGAGCAGTTCTTC. Translated, it gives CASSRMGSYNEQFF.

This chain connects TRBV7-2 to TRBJ2-3, with D tentatively TRBD2 (5 bases). Deletions cut 1 base from V and 2 bases from J, with 13 bases between. CDR3 size: 16 residues. CDR1 and CDR2 from the germline V gene are SGHTA and FQGNSA. In DNA form, the CDR3 reads TGTGCCAGCAGCTTAGTCCCGGGATACAACACAGATACGCAGTATTTT. Translating gives CASSLVPGYNTDTQYF. The entire variable domain, with the rest obtained from reference TRBV7-2 and TRBJ2-3, is as follows: GAGVSQSPSNKVTEKGKDVELRCDPISGHTALYWYRQSLGQGLEFLIYFQGNSAPDKSGLPSDRFSAERTGGSVSTLTIQRTQQEDSAVYLCASSLVPGYNTDTQYFGPGTRLTVL.

The sample holds a few counts of this clonotype. V usage is TRBV20-1 and J usage is TRBJ2-1, with D possibly TRBD2 on 5 matching bases. This CDR3 has 13 amino acids. Trimming stripped 8 bases from V and 0 bases from J, with 11 bases between. CDR1 is DFQATT, CDR2 SNEGSKA, per germline (reference sequence). The CDR3 spells CSPGLDSYNEQFF. The CDR3 DNA reads TGCAGTCCCGGACTTGACTCCTACAATGAGCAGTTCTTC.

The sample holds a few counts of this clonotype. In nucleotides, the CDR3 is TGCGCCAGCAGCACCGGACAGTCGACCTACGAGCAGTACTTC. Protein sequence: CASSTGQSTYEQYF. This chain joins TRBV10-2 and TRBJ2-7; TRBD1 might be the D (6 bases). The germline gives CDR1 WSHSY, CDR2 SAAADI. This CDR3 is built from 14 residues. With 6 bases removed from V and 2 bases from J, the gap between germline ends came to 14 bases.

In its sample, this clonotype was seen a few times. The rearrangement uses TRBV7-9 and TRBJ2-3, with TRBD1 identical over 7 bases. With V trimmed by 5 bases and J by 3 bases, 11 bases remained unmatched. The CDR3 length is 16 residues. Germline V lookup: CDR1 SEHNR, CDR2 FQNEAQ (reference sequence). DNA of the CDR3: TGTGCCAGCAGCAGAGCAGGACAGGAGGCAACAGATACGCAGTATTTT. Residues: CASSRAGQEATDTQYF.

The table lists this clonotype with many counts. The gene calls are TRBV20-1 and TRBJ2-7; tentatively, D is TRBD2 (6 bases). This CDR3 region has 15 residues. The germline V and J ends were trimmed by 3 bases and 0 bases, with 15 bases remaining between them. The V gene's germline CDR1 is DFQATT and CDR2 SNEGSKA (reference sequence). This CDR3 is CSASLLGDFSYEQYF. The CDR3 nucleotides read TGCAGTGCTAGTCTTCTTGGGGACTTCTCCTACGAGCAGTACTTC.

This clonotype has just a few counts. The V and J genes are TRBV5-1 and TRBJ1-1; a possible D gene is TRBD1 (5 bases). Germline V lookup: CDR1 SGHRS, CDR2 YFSETQ. With 4 bases removed from V and 0 bases from J, the gap between germline ends came to 22 bases. This CDR3 has 18 amino acids. The CDR3 region has the DNA TGCGCCAGCAGCCCCCGGGACCCGCGCGTGGGAATGAACACTGAAGCTTTCTTT. This sequence encodes CASSPRDPRVGMNTEAFF. The full variable domain, completed using reference TRBV5-1 and TRBJ1-1, is KAGVTQTPRYLIKTRGQQVTLSCSPISGHRSVSWYQQTPGQGLQFLFEYFSETQRNKGNFPGRFSGRQFSNSRSEMNVSTLELGDSALYLCASSPRDPRVGMNTEAFFGQGTRLTVV.

This clonotype was observed a handful of times. The gene calls are TRBV27 and TRBJ2-5, with D tentatively TRBD2 (5 bases). The CDR3 sequence is 13 residues long. V lost 6 bases, J lost 1 base, and 9 bases lay in between. Per germline, CDR1 MNHEY and CDR2 SMNVEV (reference sequence). The CDR3 DNA reads TGTGCCAGCAGCCACAGCGGCCAAGAGACCCAGTACTTC. Translating gives CASSHSGQETQYF.

The table lists this clonotype with many counts. The chain couples TRBV12-3 or TRBV12-4 to TRBJ2-7; D perhaps matches TRBD2 (5 bases). The CDR3 is 13 amino acids. The ends were cut back, 5 bases at V and 3 bases at J, with 11 bases in the middle. This CDR3 is CASSTRYGYEQYF. CDR3 coding DNA: TGTGCCAGCAGTACTAGGTACGGCTACGAGCAGTACTTC.

The rearrangement links TRBV30 to TRBJ1-2; D perhaps matches TRBD1 (6 bases). CDR1 GTSNPN and CDR2 SVGIG come from the germline V gene (reference sequence). V was clipped by 0 bases and J by 8 bases, with 19 bases between them. The CDR3 runs 15 residues. DNA of the CDR3: TGTGCCTGGAGTGTGCCGGGGACATTCGTTCGAGGCTACACCTTC. It translates to CAWSVPGTFVRGYTF.

This clonotype was observed at least ten times. The chain uses TRBV28 and TRBJ1-1; D might be TRBD1 (5 bases). Germline V CDR1 and CDR2: MDHEN, SYDVKM. The V and J ends lost 2 bases and 5 bases respectively, with 6 bases between them. The CDR3 totals 12 residues. The CDR3 is CASSLGTTEAFF. CDR3 coding DNA: TGTGCCAGCAGTTTAGGGACGACTGAAGCTTTCTTT.